These 3 T cell receptor beta chains were sequenced from one sample in a study of glioma-infiltrating T cells after dendritic cell vaccination. Method: immunoSEQ multiplex PCR; TCRdb's copy keeps in-frame clones and lacks some. The sample lists tens of thousands of clones, about 89% occurring once. Time point specified: after dendritic cell vaccination, including at tumor progression/relapse. Here the sequenced sample was blood, taken after dendritic cell vaccination. The origin of the receptors is a human donor with glioblastoma.

This clone came up a few times. The chain uses TRBV7-9 and TRBJ2-7, with 9 nucleotides matching TRBD1. Trimming cost V 4 bases and J 2 bases; bases outside gene matches: 12. This CDR3 contains 17 residues. CDR1 and CDR2 from the germline V gene are SEHNR and FQNEAQ (reference sequence). CDR3 nucleotides: TGTGCCAGCAGCTCAAGTCCTCGCGGGACAGGGACCTACGAGCAGTACTTC. It codes for CASSSSPRGTGTYEQYF.

The V gene is TRBV7-8, the J gene TRBJ2-5, with TRBD2 matching over 12 bases. V was pared by 1 base and J by 5 bases, with 11 bases of the junction left unmatched. CDR3 length equals 18 residues. Germline-derived CDR1 and CDR2 are SGHVS and FQNEAQ. The CDR3 DNA is TGTGCCAGCAGCTTAGTTCTAGCGGGAGGGCCCTCGGTGGAGACCCAGTACTTC. It yields the protein CASSLVLAGGPSVETQYF.

This rearrangement joins TRBV29-1 to TRBJ2-7, with 7 bases aligning to TRBD1. CDR1 and CDR2 from the germline V gene are SQVTM and ANQGSEA. The CDR3 extends over 15 amino acids. For the CDR3, the DNA is TGCACCCTCCTCCGTAGGGGGCGCATTGGGTACGAGCAGTACTTC. The encoded protein is CTLLRRGRIGYEQYF.